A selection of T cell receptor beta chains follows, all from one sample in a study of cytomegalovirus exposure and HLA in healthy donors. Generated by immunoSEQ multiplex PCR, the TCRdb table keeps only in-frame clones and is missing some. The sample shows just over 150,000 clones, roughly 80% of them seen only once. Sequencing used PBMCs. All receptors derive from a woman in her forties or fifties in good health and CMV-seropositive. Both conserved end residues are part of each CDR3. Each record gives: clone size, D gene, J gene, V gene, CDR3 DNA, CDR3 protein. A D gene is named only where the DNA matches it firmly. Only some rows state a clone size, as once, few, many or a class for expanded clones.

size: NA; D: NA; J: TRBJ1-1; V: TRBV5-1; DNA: TGCGCCAGCAGCTTGGAGAGGTGGGCTGAAGCTTTCTTT; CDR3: CASSLERWAEAFF
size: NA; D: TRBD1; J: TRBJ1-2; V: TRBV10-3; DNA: TGTGCCATCAGTGAATCGGTCGGGGACAGGCTCAACTATGGCTACACCTTC; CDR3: CAISESVGDRLNYGYTF
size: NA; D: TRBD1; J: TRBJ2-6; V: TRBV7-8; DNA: TGTGCCAGCAGCGGCAGGGACAGGGGGGCCAACGTCCTGACTTTC; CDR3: CASSGRDRGANVLTF
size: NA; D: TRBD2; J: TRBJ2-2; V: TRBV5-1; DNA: TGCGCCAGCAGCCGGGAAGGACTAGCGGGGGGGCTCGGGGAGCTGTTTTTT; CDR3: CASSREGLAGGLGELFF
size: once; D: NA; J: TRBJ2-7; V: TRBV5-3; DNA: TGTGCCAGAAGCTTGGGTCAGGGTGGGATCTACGAGCAGTACTTC; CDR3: CARSLGQGGIYEQYF
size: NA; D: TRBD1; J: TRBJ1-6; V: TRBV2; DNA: TGTGCCAGCGCGCCGGACAGGAGCTCCTATAATTCACCCCTCCACTTT; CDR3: CASAPDRSSYNSPLHF
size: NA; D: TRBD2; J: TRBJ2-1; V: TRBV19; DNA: TGTGCCAGTAGTCCGAAGCTAGCGGGGGGTTACAATGAGCAGTTCTTC; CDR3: CASSPKLAGGYNEQFF
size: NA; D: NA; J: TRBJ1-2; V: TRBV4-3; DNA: TGCGCCAGCAGCCAAGATCCCGCAGGGTTCTATTCTAACTATGGCTACACCTTC; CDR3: CASSQDPAGFYSNYGYTF
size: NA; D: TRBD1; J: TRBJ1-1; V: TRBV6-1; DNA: TGTGCCAGCAGCCACAGGGGCCCGAACACTGAAGCTTTCTTT; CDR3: CASSHRGPNTEAFF
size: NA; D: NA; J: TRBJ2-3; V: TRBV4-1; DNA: TGCGCCAGCAGGGTGGCGGGGGCGCGGGTAGATACGCAGTATTTT; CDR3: CASRVAGARVDTQYF
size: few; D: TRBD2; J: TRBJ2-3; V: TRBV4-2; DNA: TGTGCCAGCAGCCAAGGTCGGGGGGGCCTCACAGATACGCAGTATTTT; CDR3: CASSQGRGGLTDTQYF
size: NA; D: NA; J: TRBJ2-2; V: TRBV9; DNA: TGTGCCAGCAGCGTATTAGCCGGTTGGAACACCGGGGAGCTGTTTTTT; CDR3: CASSVLAGWNTGELFF
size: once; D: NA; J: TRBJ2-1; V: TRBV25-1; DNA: TGTGCCAGCAGTGAACCAGGGAACTACAATGAGCAGTTCTTC; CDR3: CASSEPGNYNEQFF
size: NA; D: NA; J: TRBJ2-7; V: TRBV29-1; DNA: TGCAGCGTTGAATCTACTAAGACAGGAAGCTACGAGCAGTACTTC; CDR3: CSVESTKTGSYEQYF
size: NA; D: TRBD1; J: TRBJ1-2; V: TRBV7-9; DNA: TGTGCCAGCAGCTTTTCGACAGGGGATGGCTACACCTTC; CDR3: CASSFSTGDGYTF
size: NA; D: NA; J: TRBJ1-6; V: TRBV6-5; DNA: TGTGCCAGCAGTGAAGGGGTTAATTCACCCCTCCACTTT; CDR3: CASSEGVNSPLHF
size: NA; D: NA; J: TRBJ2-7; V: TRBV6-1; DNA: TGTGCCAGCAGTGGCAGGGTTTCCTACGAGCAGTACTTC; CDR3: CASSGRVSYEQYF
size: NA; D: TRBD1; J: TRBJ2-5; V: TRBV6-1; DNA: TGTGCCAGCGCTGGGACAGTCCAAGAGACCCAGTACTTC; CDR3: CASAGTVQETQYF
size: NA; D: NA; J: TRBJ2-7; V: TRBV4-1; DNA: TGCGCCAGCAGCCAAGATGGGGCATCCCTCCTCCCCTACGAGCAGTACTTC; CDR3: CASSQDGASLLPYEQYF
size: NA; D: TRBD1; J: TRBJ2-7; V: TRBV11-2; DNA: TGTGCCAGCAGATCCGGGACAGGGCGAGAAGAGCAGTACTTC; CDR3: CASRSGTGREEQYF
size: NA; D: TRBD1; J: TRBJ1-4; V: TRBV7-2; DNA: TGTGCCAGCAGCTTAGGGGGACAGGGTGGAGAAAAACTGTTTTTT; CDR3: CASSLGGQGGEKLFF
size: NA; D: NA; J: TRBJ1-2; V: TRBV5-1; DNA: TGCGCCAGCAGCTTGGGGGGGGGAATGGACTATGGCTACACCTTC; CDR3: CASSLGGGMDYGYTF
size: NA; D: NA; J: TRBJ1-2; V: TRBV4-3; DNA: TGCGCCAGCAGCCAAATGTCCGCAGGGGCAGAGGGCTACACCTTC; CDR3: CASSQMSAGAEGYTF
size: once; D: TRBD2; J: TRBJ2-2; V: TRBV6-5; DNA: TGTGCCAGCAGACTCCCGGGACTAGCGGCCGGGGAGCTGTTTTTT; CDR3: CASRLPGLAAGELFF
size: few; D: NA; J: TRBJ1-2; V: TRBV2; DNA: TGTGCCAGCAGTGAAAGTGGGCTAAACCGGCTCGGCTACACCTTC; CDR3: CASSESGLNRLGYTF
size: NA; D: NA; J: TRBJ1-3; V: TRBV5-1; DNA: TGCGCCAGCAGCTTATCGGGAAAAACAGGAAACACCATATATTTT; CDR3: CASSLSGKTGNTIYF
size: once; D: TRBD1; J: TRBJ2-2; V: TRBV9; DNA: TGTGCCAGCAGCGGGGGGACAGGGGTAATCGGGGAGCTGTTTTTT; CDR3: CASSGGTGVIGELFF
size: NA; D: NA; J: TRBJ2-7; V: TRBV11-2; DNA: TGTGCCAGCAGCTTTAGTTCGGGCGAGCAGTACTTC; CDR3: CASSFSSGEQYF
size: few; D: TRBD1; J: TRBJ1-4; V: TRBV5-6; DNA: TGTGCCAGCAGCTGGACAGGGGGACCTGCTAATGAAAAACTGTTTTTT; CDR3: CASSWTGGPANEKLFF
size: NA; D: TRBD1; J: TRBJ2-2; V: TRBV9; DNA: TGTGCCAGCAGCCGGGACAGAGGGACCGGGGAGCTGTTTTTT; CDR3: CASSRDRGTGELFF
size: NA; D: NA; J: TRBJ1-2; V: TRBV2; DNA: TGTGCCAGCAGCTCGGGGAGATTTGGCTATGGCTACACCTTC; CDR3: CASSSGRFGYGYTF
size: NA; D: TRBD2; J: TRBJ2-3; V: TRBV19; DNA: TGTGCCAGTAGCGAAGTAGCGGGGGGGACAGATACGCAGTATTTT; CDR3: CASSEVAGGTDTQYF
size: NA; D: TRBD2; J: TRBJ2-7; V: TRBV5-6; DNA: TGTGCCAGCAGCTTGGGCGGGGGGGGTGGCGAGCAGTACTTC; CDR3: CASSLGGGGGEQYF
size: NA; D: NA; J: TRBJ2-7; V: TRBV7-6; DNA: TGTGCCAGCAGCCCCGCGGGAATCCACGAGCAGTACTTC; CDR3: CASSPAGIHEQYF
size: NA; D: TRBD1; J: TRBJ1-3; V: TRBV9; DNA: TGTGCCAGCAGCCCCGGACAGGCCTCTGGAAACACCATATATTTT; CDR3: CASSPGQASGNTIYF
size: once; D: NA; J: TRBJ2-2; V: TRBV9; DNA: TGTGCCAGCAGCGCGAAGACCTGGGCCATTGAAGAGGAGCTGTTTTTT; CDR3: CASSAKTWAIEEELFF
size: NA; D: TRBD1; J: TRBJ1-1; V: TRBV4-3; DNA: TGCGCCAGCAGCCAAGTACGACAGGGGGTATCTGAAGCTTTCTTT; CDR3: CASSQVRQGVSEAFF
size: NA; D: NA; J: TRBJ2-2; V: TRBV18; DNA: TGTGCCAGCTCACCCGACAGGAGCCGGAACACCGGGGAGCTGTTTTTT; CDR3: CASSPDRSRNTGELFF
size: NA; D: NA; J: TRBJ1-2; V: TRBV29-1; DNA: TGCAGCGCCCGTGGCGGGGTCCGGGATGGCTACACCTTC; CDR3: CSARGGVRDGYTF
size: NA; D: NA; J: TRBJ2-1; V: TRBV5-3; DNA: TGTGCCAGAAGCTTGGTGGGGGGCAATGAGCAGTTCTTC; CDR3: CARSLVGGNEQFF
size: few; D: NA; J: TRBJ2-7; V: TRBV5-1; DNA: TGCGCCAGCAGCTTGGTTGCCAGGGGCCCCTCCTACGAGCAGTACTTC; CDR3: CASSLVARGPSYEQYF
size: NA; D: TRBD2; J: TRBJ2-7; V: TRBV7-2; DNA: TGTGCCAGCAGCTTACGAGACTATGGCGGGGGGGCTTACGAGCAGTACTTC; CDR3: CASSLRDYGGGAYEQYF
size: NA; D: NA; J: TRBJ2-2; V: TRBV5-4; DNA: TGTGCCAGCGGGGAGGACACCGGGGAGCTGTTTTTT; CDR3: CASGEDTGELFF
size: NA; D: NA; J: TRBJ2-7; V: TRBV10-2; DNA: TGCGCCAGCAGTGAGTTATACGAGCAGTACTTC; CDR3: CASSELYEQYF
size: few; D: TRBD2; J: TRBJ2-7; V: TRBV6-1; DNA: TGTGCCAGCAGTGAAAGTCTAGCGGGGTTGAACGAGCAGTACTTC; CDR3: CASSESLAGLNEQYF
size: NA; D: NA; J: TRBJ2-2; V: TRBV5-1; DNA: TGCGCCAGCAGCTCAACAGGGTACACCGGGGAGCTGTTTTTT; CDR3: CASSSTGYTGELFF